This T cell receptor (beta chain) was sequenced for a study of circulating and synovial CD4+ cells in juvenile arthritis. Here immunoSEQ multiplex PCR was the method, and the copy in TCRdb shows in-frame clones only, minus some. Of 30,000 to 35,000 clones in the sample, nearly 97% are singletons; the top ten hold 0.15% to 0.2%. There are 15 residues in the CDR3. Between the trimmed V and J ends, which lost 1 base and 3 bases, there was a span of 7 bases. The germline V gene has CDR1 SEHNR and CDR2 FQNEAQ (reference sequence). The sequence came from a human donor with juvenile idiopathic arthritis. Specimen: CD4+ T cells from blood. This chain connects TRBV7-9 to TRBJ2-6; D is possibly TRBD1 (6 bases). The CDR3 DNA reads TGTGCCAGCAGCTTAGAAGGGGGTGGGGCCAACGTCCTGACTTTC. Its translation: CASSLEGGGANVLTF. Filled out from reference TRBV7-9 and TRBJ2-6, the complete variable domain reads DTGVSQNPRHKITKRGQNVTFRCDPISEHNRLYWYRQTLGQGPEFLTYFQNEAQLEKSRLLSDRFSAERPKGSFSTLEIQRTEQGDSAMYLCASSLEGGGANVLTFGAGSRLTVL.